This TCR beta chain came from a study of blood T cell repertoires in COVID-19. The wider study: COVID-19 samples collected from the United States, Italy and Spain covered acute and convalescent phases. T cells, B-cell-depleted T cells, or PBMCs supplied cDNA or gDNA.

Original handling: Reference gene primer amplification in the assay estimated nucleated cell counts. Produced via immunoSEQ multiplex PCR; TCRdb's table is partial and in-frame only. D and trimming come from the DNA, and the V and J calls and clone size come from that table. The table has around 70,000 clones, roughly 70% seen once. This clone was found a few times. The CDR3 runs to 13 residues. CDR1 and CDR2 from the germline V gene are SGHNT and YENEEA. V gave up 5 bases and J gave up 3 bases, with 8 bases separating them. The origin of this receptor is a man in his 70s with acute or convalescent COVID-19. The chain joins TRBV11-3 to TRBJ2-1; the D gene is possibly TRBD2 (5 bases). The sample comprised peripheral blood. The CDR3 loop reads CASSLDYYNEQFF. The CDR3, as DNA: TGTGCCAGCAGCCTCGACTACTACAATGAGCAGTTCTTC.